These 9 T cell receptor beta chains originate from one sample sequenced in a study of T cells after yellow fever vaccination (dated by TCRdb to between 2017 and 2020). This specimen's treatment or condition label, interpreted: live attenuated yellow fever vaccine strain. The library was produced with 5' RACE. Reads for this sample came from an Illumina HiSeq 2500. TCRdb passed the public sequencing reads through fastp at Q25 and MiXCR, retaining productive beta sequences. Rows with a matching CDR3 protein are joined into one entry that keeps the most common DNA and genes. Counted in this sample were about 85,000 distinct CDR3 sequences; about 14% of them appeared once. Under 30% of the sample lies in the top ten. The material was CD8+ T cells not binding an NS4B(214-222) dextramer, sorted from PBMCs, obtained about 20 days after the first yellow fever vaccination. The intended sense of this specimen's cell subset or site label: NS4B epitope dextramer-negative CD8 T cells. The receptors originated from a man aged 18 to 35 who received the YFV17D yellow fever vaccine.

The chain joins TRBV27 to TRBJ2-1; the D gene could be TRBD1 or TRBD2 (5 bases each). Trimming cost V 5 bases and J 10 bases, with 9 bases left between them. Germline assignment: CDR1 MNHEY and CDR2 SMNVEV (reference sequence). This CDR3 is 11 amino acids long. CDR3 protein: CASSRGAEQFF. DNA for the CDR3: TGTGCCAGCAGTAGAGGGGCCGAGCAGTTCTTC.

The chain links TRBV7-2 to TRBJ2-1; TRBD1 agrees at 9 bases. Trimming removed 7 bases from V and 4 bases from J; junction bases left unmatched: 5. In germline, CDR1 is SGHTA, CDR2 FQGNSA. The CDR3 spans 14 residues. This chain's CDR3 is CASTPGQGYNEQFF. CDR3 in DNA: TGTGCCAGCACCCCGGGACAGGGTTACAATGAGCAGTTCTTC.

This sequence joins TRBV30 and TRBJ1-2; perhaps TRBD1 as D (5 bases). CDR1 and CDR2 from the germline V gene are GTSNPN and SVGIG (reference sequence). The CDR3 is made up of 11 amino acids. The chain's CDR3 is CGAYGTYGYTF. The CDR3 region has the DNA TGTGGGGCCTACGGGACCTATGGCTACACCTTC. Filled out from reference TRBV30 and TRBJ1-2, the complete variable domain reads SQTIHQWPATLVQPVGSPLSLECTVEGTSNPNLYWYRQAAGRGLQLLFYSVGIGQISSEVPQNLSASRPQDRQFILSSKKLLLSDSGFYLCGAYGTYGYTFGSGTRLTVV.

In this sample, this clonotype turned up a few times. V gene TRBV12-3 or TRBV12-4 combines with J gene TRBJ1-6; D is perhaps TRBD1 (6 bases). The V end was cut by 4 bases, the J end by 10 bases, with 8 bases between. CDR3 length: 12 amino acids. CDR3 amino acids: CASSSGESPLHF. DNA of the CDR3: TGTGCCAGCAGTTCAGGGGAATCACCCCTCCACTTT.

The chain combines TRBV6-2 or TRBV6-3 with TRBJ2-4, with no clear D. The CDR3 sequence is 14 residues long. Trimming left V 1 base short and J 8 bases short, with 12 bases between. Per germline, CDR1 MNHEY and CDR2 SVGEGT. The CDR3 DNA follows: TGTGCCAGCAGTTACTTTCTAGATGGGGACATTCAGTACTTC. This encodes CASSYFLDGDIQYF.

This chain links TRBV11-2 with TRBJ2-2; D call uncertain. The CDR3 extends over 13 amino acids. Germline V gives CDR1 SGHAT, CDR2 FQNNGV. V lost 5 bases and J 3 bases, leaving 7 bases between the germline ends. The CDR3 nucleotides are TGTGCCAGCAGCATGACATACACCGGGGAGCTGTTTTTT. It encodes CASSMTYTGELFF.

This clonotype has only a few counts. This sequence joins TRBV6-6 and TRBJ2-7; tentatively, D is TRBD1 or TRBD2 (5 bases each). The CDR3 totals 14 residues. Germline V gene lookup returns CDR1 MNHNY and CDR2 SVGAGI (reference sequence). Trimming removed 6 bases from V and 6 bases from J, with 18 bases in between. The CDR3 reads CASRFTGTGFEQYF. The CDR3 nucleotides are TGTGCCAGCAGATTCACCGGGACGGGGTTCGAGCAGTACTTC.

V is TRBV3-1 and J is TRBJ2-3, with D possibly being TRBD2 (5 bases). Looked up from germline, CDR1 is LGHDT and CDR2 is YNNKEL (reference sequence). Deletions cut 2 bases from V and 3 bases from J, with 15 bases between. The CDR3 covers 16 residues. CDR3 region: CASSQSLGLVTDTQYF. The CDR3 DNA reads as TGTGCCAGCAGCCAATCACTAGGGTTGGTAACAGATACGCAGTATTTT.

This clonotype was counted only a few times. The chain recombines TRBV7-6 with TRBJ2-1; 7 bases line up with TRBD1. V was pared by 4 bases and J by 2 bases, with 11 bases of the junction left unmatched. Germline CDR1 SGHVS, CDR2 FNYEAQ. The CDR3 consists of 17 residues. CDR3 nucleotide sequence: TGTGCCAGCAGCTCTAGGGACAGCCCCGCTACCTACAATGAGCAGTTCTTC. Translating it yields CASSSRDSPATYNEQFF.